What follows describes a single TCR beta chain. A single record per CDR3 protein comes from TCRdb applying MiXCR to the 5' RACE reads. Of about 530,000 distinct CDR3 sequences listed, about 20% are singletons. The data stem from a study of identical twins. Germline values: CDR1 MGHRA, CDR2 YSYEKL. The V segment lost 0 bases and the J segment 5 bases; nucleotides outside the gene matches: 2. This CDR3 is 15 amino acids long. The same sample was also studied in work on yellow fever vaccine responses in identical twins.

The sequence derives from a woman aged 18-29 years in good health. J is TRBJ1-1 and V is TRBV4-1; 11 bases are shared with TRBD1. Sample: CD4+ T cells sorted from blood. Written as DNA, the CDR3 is TGCGCCAGCAGCCAAGATCGGGACAGGGGGACTGAAGCTTTCTTT. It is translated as CASSQDRDRGTEAFF.